The 18 T cell receptor beta chains reported below all come from one sample, sequenced in a study of shared clonotypes between healthy human individuals. Some clones are missing from TCRdb's copy, which holds only in-frame ones; the method was immunoSEQ multiplex PCR. The sample carries roughly 490,000 clones, over 65% recorded once. What was sequenced was PBMCs. These receptors all stem from a woman aged 40 to 50 in good health. Some clones in this sample may be carry-over from other donors' samples.

The CDR3 region is CASSTGVVRTQHF. CDR3 DNA sequence: TGTGCCAGCAGTACAGGGGTAGTGAGGACCCAGCATTTT. This chain joins TRBV28 and TRBJ1-5; TRBD1 aligns across 7 bases. With 5 bases clipped from V and 11 bases from J, the junction kept 9 bases outside the gene matches. The CDR3 sequence is 13 residues long. CDR1 MDHEN and CDR2 SYDVKM come from the germline V gene.

This clone was detected ten times or more. This chain uses TRBV2 with TRBJ2-5; a weak D match, TRBD1 (5 bases). Germline V gene sequence: CDR1 SNHLY, CDR2 FYNNEI. The ends were cut back, 9 bases at V and 5 bases at J, with 16 bases in the middle. The CDR3 runs to 13 residues. As DNA, the CDR3 is TGTGCCAGTACACCCCGACAGTTTGAGACCCAGTACTTC. It encodes CASTPRQFETQYF. The variable domain in full, completed from reference TRBV2 and TRBJ2-5, reads EPEVTQTPSHQVTQMGQEVILRCVPISNHLYFYWYRQILGQKVEFLVSFYNNEISEKSEIFDDQFSVERPDGSNFTLKIRSTKLEDSAMYFCASTPRQFETQYFGPGTRLLVL.

This sequence joins TRBV5-1 and TRBJ2-7, with D perhaps matching TRBD1 (6 bases). This CDR3 is 14 amino acids long. CDR1 is SGHRS and CDR2 is YFSETQ in the germline V gene. Trimming pared 3 bases from V and 7 bases from J, leaving 17 bases between. The CDR3, as DNA: TGCGCCAGCAGCTCCCGGGACGTTGGACAGGAGCAGTACTTC. Residues: CASSSRDVGQEQYF.

The chain recombines TRBV5-1 with TRBJ2-7, with TRBD1 matching 7 bases. V lost 4 bases to trimming and J lost 2 bases; unmatched junction nucleotides: 9. Germline assignment: CDR1 SGHRS and CDR2 YFSETQ. CDR3 length: 15 residues. Written as DNA, the CDR3 is TGCGCCAGCAGCCTAGGGACAGCAAGGACCTACGAGCAGTACTTC. Protein: CASSLGTARTYEQYF.

The chain joins TRBV5-1 to TRBJ2-1; 9 bases agree with TRBD2. This CDR3 contains 14 residues. The V and J ends lost 4 bases and 5 bases, in that order; junction bases with no gene match: 4. Germline V gene sequence: CDR1 SGHRS, CDR2 YFSETQ. CDR3 residues: CASSLSGSNNEQFF. The CDR3, as DNA: TGCGCCAGCAGCCTTAGCGGGAGTAACAATGAGCAGTTCTTC.

Comment on this clone: Being one base from a much bigger clone, this may be a read error. The CDR3 spells CASSSQGSAGELFF. CDR3 nucleotide sequence: TGCGCCAGCAGCTCCCAGGGGAGCGCCGGGGAGCTGTTTTTT. The gene calls are TRBV5-1 and TRBJ2-2; D is perhaps TRBD1 (6 bases). Deletions cut 3 bases from V and 6 bases from J, with 12 bases between. The CDR3 is 14 amino acids. CDR1 is SGHRS, CDR2 YFSETQ, per germline.

The chain carries TRBV30 and TRBJ2-2; 7 bases fit TRBD2. The CDR3 sequence is 14 residues long. The V gene end was trimmed by 8 bases and the J gene end by 3 bases; junction bases not matched to a gene: 9. Germline CDR1 and CDR2: GTSNPN and SVGIG (reference sequence). The CDR3 DNA reads as TGTGCCAGACGGGGGGACTCCTACACCGGGGAGCTGTTTTTT. Residues: CARRGDSYTGELFF.

The chain recombines TRBV7-9 with TRBJ1-4, with D possibly matching TRBD1 (5 bases). Germline V CDR1 and CDR2: SEHNR, FQNEAQ (reference sequence). The CDR3 totals 15 residues. V was trimmed by 1 base and J by 7 bases, leaving 13 bases between them. Here the CDR3 reads CASSLGRAGIEKLFF. The CDR3 nucleotides are TGTGCCAGCAGCTTAGGGCGGGCAGGGATTGAAAAACTGTTTTTT.

The CDR3 DNA reads as TGTGCCATCAATCCAGCGGGAGGTAGCGATGAGCAGTTCTTC. This translates into CAINPAGGSDEQFF. This sequence joins TRBV10-3 and TRBJ2-1, with TRBD2 matching over 9 bases. This CDR3 contains 14 residues. J lost 8 bases, V lost 7 bases, and 9 bases had no gene match. Per germline, CDR1 ENHRY and CDR2 SYGVKD.

The CDR3 nucleotides are TGTGCCAGCAGCATTAGCGGGACCACAGATACGCAGTATTTT. The encoded protein is CASSISGTTDTQYF. The chain joins TRBV7-3 to TRBJ2-3; 8 positions match TRBD2. CDR1 is SGHTA, CDR2 FQGTGA, per germline. This CDR3 contains 14 residues. The ends lost 5 bases at V and 2 bases at J; junction bases unmatched: 3.

The V and J genes are TRBV28 and TRBJ2-7; a weak D match, TRBD1 (5 bases). V dropped 6 bases and J dropped 4 bases, with 19 bases sitting between them. CDR1 MDHEN and CDR2 SYDVKM come from the germline V gene. The CDR3 covers 15 residues. CDR3: CASSRGALLKYEQYF. In DNA form, the CDR3 reads TGTGCCAGCAGCCGTGGGGCCCTCCTCAAATACGAGCAGTACTTC.

The chain employs TRBV28 and TRBJ1-2, with D possibly being TRBD1 (6 bases). Trimming removed 6 bases at V and 8 bases at J, with 13 bases between. The CDR3 covers 12 residues. Germline lookup yields CDR1 MDHEN and CDR2 SYDVKM. The DNA of the CDR3 is TGTGCCAGCAGCTCACAGGGCTGGGGCTACACCTTC. It is translated as CASSSQGWGYTF.

This sequence joins TRBV7-2 and TRBJ1-5; D not resolved. The germline V gene has CDR1 SGHTA and CDR2 FQGNSA. V lost 4 bases, J lost 7 bases, and 11 bases lay in between. The CDR3 runs 13 residues. The CDR3 spells CASSSNGEQPQHF. The CDR3 DNA reads TGTGCCAGCAGCTCGAACGGGGAACAGCCCCAGCATTTT.

The chain uses TRBV27 and TRBJ1-3; D uncertain. The V gene's germline CDR1 is MNHEY and CDR2 SMNVEV (reference sequence). The germline V and J ends were trimmed by 5 bases and 7 bases, with 12 bases remaining between them. The CDR3 covers 13 residues. The CDR3 sequence: CASSTTRGNTIYF. CDR3 bases: TGTGCCAGCAGTACTACCCGCGGGAACACCATATATTTT.

The V and J genes are TRBV2 and TRBJ1-2; D might be TRBD1 (5 bases). Trimming shortened V by 1 base and J by 5 bases, and 11 bases separated the two germline ends. Germline CDR1 and CDR2: SNHLY and FYNNEI. There are 14 residues in the CDR3. CDR3 sequence reads: CASSEELGGYGYTF. In nucleotides, the CDR3 is TGTGCCAGCAGTGAAGAACTGGGGGGATATGGCTACACCTTC. The entire variable domain, with the rest obtained from reference TRBV2 and TRBJ1-2, is as follows: EPEVTQTPSHQVTQMGQEVILRCVPISNHLYFYWYRQILGQKVEFLVSFYNNEISEKSEIFDDQFSVERPDGSNFTLKIRSTKLEDSAMYFCASSEELGGYGYTFGSGTRLTVV.

On this clone: A read error is likely here: a far larger clone is one base away. The genes are TRBV10-3 and TRBJ1-2; tentative D call: TRBD1 (6 bases). This CDR3 has 14 residues. Germline V gene data show CDR1 as ENHRY and CDR2 as SYGVKD. Trimming removed 5 bases at V and 4 bases at J, with 14 bases between. CDR3 DNA: TGTGCCATCAGTTCGAACAGGGTAGGCTATGGCTACACCTTC. It translates to CAISSNRVGYGYTF.

The table lists this clone with a few counts. This chain connects TRBV6-1 to TRBJ1-1; a possible D gene is TRBD1 (6 bases). Between the trimmed V and J ends, which lost 6 bases and 4 bases, there was a span of 9 bases. The CDR3 sequence is 12 residues long. Per germline, CDR1 MNHNS and CDR2 SASEGT. The CDR3 bases are TGTGCCAGCAGGCAAGGGGGCACTGAAGCTTTCTTT. Translated: CASRQGGTEAFF.

Comment on this clone: A far larger clone lies a single base away; this is likely a read error. The sample contains more than one DNA sequence encoding this CDR3. The CDR3 protein is CASSLRQTSGKDEQYF. The CDR3 DNA reads TGTGCCAGTAGCTTAAGGCAGACTAGCGGGAAGGACGAGCAGTACTTC. The chain has TRBV7-3 and TRBJ2-7; TRBD2 aligns across 11 bases. The CDR3 consists of 16 residues. Germline V gene data show CDR1 as SGHTA and CDR2 as FQGTGA.